A single sample gave rise to the 19 T cell receptor beta chains below, sequenced in a study of T cell repertoires in cytomegalovirus infection. TCRdb re-called the reads with MiXCR, one entry per CDR3 protein. Among more than 500,000 distinct CDR3 sequences listed, 15% to 20% were seen once. Sequencing was performed on CD8+ T cells from PBMCs. These receptors were obtained from a human donor in good health (CMV status not recorded). Some clones in this sample may be carry-over from other donors' samples.

The V gene is TRBV5-8, the J gene TRBJ1-5; D may be TRBD1 (6 bases). Germline V gene sequence: CDR1 SGHTS, CDR2 YDEGEE. The V and J ends lost 0 bases and 7 bases respectively, with 17 bases between them. The CDR3 spans 16 residues. CDR3 sequence reads: CASSLGGTPDGQPQHF. CDR3 bases: TGTGCCAGCAGCTTGGGCGGGACACCCGACGGGCAGCCCCAGCATTTT.

This clonotype showed up just a few times. The rearrangement joins TRBV29-1 to TRBJ1-2; 8 positions agree with TRBD1. The length of the CDR3 is 14 residues. Germline assignment: CDR1 SQVTM and CDR2 ANQGSEA. With 5 bases clipped from V and 0 bases from J, the junction kept 5 bases outside the gene matches. DNA for the CDR3: TGCAGCGTTCCTGTGGGACAGGCTAACTATGGCTACACCTTC. It translates to CSVPVGQANYGYTF.

This clonotype was counted between two and nine times. The chain carries TRBV6-2 or TRBV6-3 and TRBJ2-3; 10 bases line up with TRBD2. From germline, CDR1 is MNHEY and CDR2 SVGEGT. The length of the CDR3 is 17 residues. The trim removed 1 base at V and 0 bases at J, leaving 4 bases unmatched. The CDR3 DNA reads TGTGCCAGCAGTTACTTCGAAGCGGGGGGGAGCACAGATACGCAGTATTTT. The encoded protein is CASSYFEAGGSTDTQYF.

This clonotype was seen only a few times. V and J are TRBV5-6 and TRBJ2-3, with D perhaps assigned TRBD1 or TRBD2 (6 bases each). The V gene's germline CDR1 is SGHDT and CDR2 YYEEEE. The CDR3 contains 16 residues. The V and J ends lost 1 base and 3 bases respectively, with 15 bases between them. The CDR3 spells CASSLWSGAETDTQYF. CDR3 nucleotide sequence: TGTGCCAGCAGCTTGTGGTCGGGGGCCGAGACAGATACGCAGTATTTT.

V is TRBV19 and J is TRBJ2-7, with D perhaps TRBD1 (5 bases). Between the trimmed V and J ends, which lost 3 bases and 2 bases, there was a span of 17 bases. The CDR3 consists of 16 residues. From germline, CDR1 is LNHDA and CDR2 SQIVND (reference sequence). The CDR3 bases are TGTGCCAGTAGTATTTGGGCCCCCACAGGTACCTACGAGCAGTACTTC. It specifies CASSIWAPTGTYEQYF.

This chain uses TRBV15 with TRBJ2-7, with 8 nucleotides matching TRBD1. This CDR3 contains 15 residues. In germline, CDR1 is LNHNV, CDR2 YYDKDF (reference sequence). After removal of 1 base from V and 3 bases from J, the junction contained 5 bases not matched to a gene. The chain's CDR3 is CATSRVRTGNYEQYF. The DNA for the CDR3 is TGTGCCACCAGCAGAGTCCGGACAGGGAACTACGAGCAGTACTTC.

This clonotype was counted at least ten times. The genes are TRBV27 and TRBJ1-3, with D unclear. The CDR3 runs 14 residues. Trimming took 5 bases from V and 4 from J, leaving 12 bases between them. Germline CDR1 and CDR2: MNHEY and SMNVEV (reference sequence). The CDR3: CASSLRGSGNTIYF. CDR3 in DNA: TGTGCCAGCAGTCTTCGGGGTTCCGGAAACACCATATATTTT.

In regard to this clonotype: This may be a read error, as it is one base from a much larger clone. The rearrangement links TRBV7-9 to TRBJ2-5; 7 bases line up with TRBD2. The ends lost 3 bases at V and 0 bases at J; junction bases unmatched: 10. CDR3 length: 17 residues. CDR1 and CDR2 from the germline V gene are SEHNR and FQNEAQ (reference sequence). The CDR3 region is CASSFLQLAAHQETQYF. The CDR3, as DNA: TGTGCCAGCAGCTTTCTTCAGCTAGCGGCCCACCAAGAGACCCAGTACTTC.

V gene TRBV9 combines with J gene TRBJ1-2, with 10 bases identical to TRBD1. The V gene end was trimmed by 4 bases and the J gene end by 13 bases; junction bases not matched to a gene: 16. Germline CDR1 is SGDLS and CDR2 is YYNGEE. The CDR3 is 15 amino acids. In nucleotides, the CDR3 is TGTGCCAGCAGCCCCTCTGCACGGGGACAGGGGAAGGGCACCTTC. This codes for CASSPSARGQGKGTF.

This clonotype has ten or more counts. CDR3 protein: CASGLVRVGQGFMNTEAFF. The CDR3 nucleotides are TGTGCTAGTGGTTTGGTAAGAGTGGGACAGGGGTTTATGAACACTGAAGCTTTCTTT. The chain carries TRBV12-5 and TRBJ1-1; 10 bases match TRBD1. The CDR3 contains 19 residues. The germline CDR1 and CDR2 sequences are LGHNT and FRNRAP. V lost 0 bases and J lost 0; bases outside the gene matches: 10. Variable domain in full (rest from reference TRBV12-5 and TRBJ1-1): DARVTQTPRHKVTEMGQEVTMRCQPILGHNTVFWYRQTMMQGLELLAYFRNRAPLDDSGMPKDRFSAEMPDATLATLKIQPSEPRDSAVYFCASGLVRVGQGFMNTEAFFGQGTRLTVV.

The V gene is TRBV5-6, the J gene TRBJ2-3; possibly TRBD1 for D (7 bases). The CDR3 consists of 15 residues. Germline CDR1 and CDR2: SGHDT and YYEEEE. V dropped 3 bases and J dropped 2 bases, with 13 bases sitting between them. CDR3 amino acids: CASSSTGEDTDTQYF. For the CDR3, the DNA is TGTGCCAGCAGCTCCACAGGGGAGGACACAGATACGCAGTATTTT. The whole variable domain, filled in from reference TRBV5-6 and TRBJ2-3, reads DAGVTQSPTHLIKTRGQQVTLRCSPKSGHDTVSWYQQALGQGPQFIFQYYEEEERQRGNFPDRFSGHQFPNYSSELNVNALLLGDSALYLCASSSTGEDTDTQYFGPGTRLTVL.

This clonotype was seen a handful of times. The chain joins TRBV7-9 to TRBJ2-3, with 7 bases aligning to TRBD1. The ends lost 5 bases at V and 0 bases at J; junction bases unmatched: 5. CDR1 is SEHNR, CDR2 FQNEAQ, per germline (reference sequence). The CDR3 runs 15 residues. DNA of the CDR3: TGTGCCAGCAGCCTACGACAGGGCAGCACAGATACGCAGTATTTT. It specifies CASSLRQGSTDTQYF.

This clonotype was seen repeatedly, ten times or more. The rearrangement links TRBV12-3 or TRBV12-4 to TRBJ2-2; no reliable D call. V was cut by 4 bases and J by 2 bases, with 11 bases left in between. The CDR3 totals 15 residues. This CDR3 is CASSSLDQNTGELFF. CDR3 nucleotide sequence: TGTGCCAGCAGTTCTCTGGACCAAAACACCGGGGAGCTGTTTTTT.

This clonotype was counted only a few times. This chain links TRBV7-9 with TRBJ2-7; 9 nucleotides align to TRBD1. The junction had 9 bases not matched to a gene; V was cut back by 4 bases and J by 5 bases. The germline V gene has CDR1 SEHNR and CDR2 FQNEAQ (reference sequence). The CDR3 has 15 amino acids. CDR3 amino acids: CASSYTGTGRNEQYF. The CDR3 nucleotides read TGTGCCAGCAGCTACACCGGGACAGGGCGGAACGAGCAGTACTTC. Looking up the rest from reference TRBV7-9 and TRBJ2-7 gives the full variable domain: DTGVSQNPRHKITKRGQNVTFRCDPISEHNRLYWYRQTLGQGPEFLTYFQNEAQLEKSRLLSDRFSAERPKGSFSTLEIQRTEQGDSAMYLCASSYTGTGRNEQYFGPGTRLTVT.

In its sample, this clonotype was seen many times. The rearrangement links TRBV5-4 to TRBJ1-1; tentatively, D is TRBD1 (6 bases). The CDR3 runs 15 residues. V dropped 3 bases and J dropped 3 bases, with 15 bases sitting between them. Germline V gives CDR1 SGHNT, CDR2 YYREEE (reference sequence). CDR3 in DNA: TGTGCCAGCAGCTCTCCAGGGGACTGGGACACTGAAGCTTTCTTT. It translates to CASSSPGDWDTEAFF.

This rearrangement joins TRBV27 to TRBJ2-3, with 8 bases matching TRBD2. Germline CDR1 reads MNHEY; CDR2 reads SMNVEV (reference sequence). The CDR3 covers 17 residues. The V and J ends lost 3 bases and 5 bases, in that order; junction bases with no gene match: 13. The CDR3 region has the DNA TGTGCCAGCAGTTTTATACCTCCGGGAGGGCCCTTAGATACGCAGTATTTT. Its protein is CASSFIPPGGPLDTQYF.

V is TRBV10-2 and J is TRBJ2-3; 12 nucleotides match TRBD2. Germline loops: CDR1 WSHSY, CDR2 SAAADI. The CDR3 contains 16 residues. The V segment lost 2 bases and the J segment 4 bases; nucleotides outside the gene matches: 4. The CDR3 loop reads CASSEPTSGGSDTQYF. CDR3 in DNA: TGCGCCAGCAGTGAGCCGACTAGCGGGGGATCAGATACGCAGTATTTT.

The chain employs TRBV3-1 and TRBJ2-3; 8 bases match TRBD2. The CDR3 runs 16 residues. The germline gives CDR1 LGHDT, CDR2 YNNKEL (reference sequence). The V segment lost 0 bases and the J segment 4 bases; nucleotides outside the gene matches: 6. The CDR3 loop is CASSQDQREFADTQYF. The DNA for the CDR3 is TGTGCCAGCAGCCAAGACCAGCGGGAGTTTGCAGATACGCAGTATTTT.

This clonotype was recorded at least ten times. V gene TRBV7-8 combines with J gene TRBJ2-7, with TRBD2 matching 7 bases. This CDR3 is 16 amino acids long. J gave up 3 bases and V 0 bases, and 8 bases lay outside the gene matches. Germline loops: CDR1 SGHVS, CDR2 FQNEAQ. CDR3 region: CASSLAGWEGHYEQYF. The DNA for the CDR3 is TGTGCCAGCAGCTTAGCGGGGTGGGAGGGCCACTACGAGCAGTACTTC.